The present T cell receptor beta chain was sequenced within a study of cytomegalovirus exposure and HLA in healthy donors. CDR3 length equals 14 residues. Germline V gene sequence: CDR1 MDHEN, CDR2 SYDVKM. V was pared by 9 bases and J by 6 bases, with 19 bases between. The PCR made use of 60 Vbeta and 13 Jbeta primers. Sequencing used immunoSEQ multiplex PCR; TCRdb keeps in-frame clones, though not all of them. The sample has some 150,000 clones, 79% seen once. The source material was PBMCs. This clonotype was sampled from a man aged 35 to 55 in good health and CMV-seronegative. The chain combines TRBV28 with TRBJ2-3, with D maybe TRBD2 (5 bases). The CDR3 protein is CASRRFGGSDTQYF. The CDR3, as DNA: TGTGCCAGTCGGAGGTTTGGCGGTTCGGATACGCAGTATTTT.